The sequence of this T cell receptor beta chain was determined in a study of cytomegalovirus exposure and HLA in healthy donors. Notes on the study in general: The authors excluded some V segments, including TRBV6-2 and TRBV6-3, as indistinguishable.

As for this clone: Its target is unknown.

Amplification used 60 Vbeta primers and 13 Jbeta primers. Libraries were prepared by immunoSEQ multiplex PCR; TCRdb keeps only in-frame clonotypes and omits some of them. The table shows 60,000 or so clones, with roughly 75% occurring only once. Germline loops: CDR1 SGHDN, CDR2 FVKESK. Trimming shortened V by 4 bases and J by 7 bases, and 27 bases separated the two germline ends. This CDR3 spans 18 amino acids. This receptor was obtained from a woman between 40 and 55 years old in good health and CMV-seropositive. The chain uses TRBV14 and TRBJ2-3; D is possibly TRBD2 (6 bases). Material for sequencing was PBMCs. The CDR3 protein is CASSPLLGRADSGNTQYF. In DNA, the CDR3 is TGTGCCAGCAGCCCGCTCCTCGGAAGAGCAGATAGCGGCAATACGCAGTATTTT.